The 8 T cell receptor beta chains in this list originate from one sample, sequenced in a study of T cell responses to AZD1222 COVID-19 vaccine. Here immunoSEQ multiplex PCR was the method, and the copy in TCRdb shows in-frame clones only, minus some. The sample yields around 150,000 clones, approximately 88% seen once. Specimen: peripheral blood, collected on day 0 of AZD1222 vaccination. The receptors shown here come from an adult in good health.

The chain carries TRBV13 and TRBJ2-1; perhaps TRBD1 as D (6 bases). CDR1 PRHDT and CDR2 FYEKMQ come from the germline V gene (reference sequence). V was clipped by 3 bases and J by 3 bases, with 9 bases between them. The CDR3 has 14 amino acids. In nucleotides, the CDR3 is TGTGCCAGCAGCTTGGGACAAGTCTACAATGAGCAGTTCTTC. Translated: CASSLGQVYNEQFF.

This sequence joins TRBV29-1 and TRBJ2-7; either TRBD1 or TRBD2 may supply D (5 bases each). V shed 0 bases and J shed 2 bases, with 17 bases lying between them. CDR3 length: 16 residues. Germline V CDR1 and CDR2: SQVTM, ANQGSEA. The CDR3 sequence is CSVEDRRPGRTYEQYF. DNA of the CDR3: TGCAGCGTTGAAGATCGACGTCCAGGGAGAACCTACGAGCAGTACTTC.

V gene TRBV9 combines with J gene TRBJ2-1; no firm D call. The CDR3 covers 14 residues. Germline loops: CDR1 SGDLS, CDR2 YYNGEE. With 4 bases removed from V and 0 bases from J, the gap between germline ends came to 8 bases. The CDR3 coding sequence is TGTGCCAGCAGCCCCTGGGACTCCTACAATGAGCAGTTCTTC. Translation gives CASSPWDSYNEQFF.

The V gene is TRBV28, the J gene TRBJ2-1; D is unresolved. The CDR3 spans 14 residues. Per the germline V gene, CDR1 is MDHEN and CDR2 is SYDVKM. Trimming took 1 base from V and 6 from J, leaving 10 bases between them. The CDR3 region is CASSLLGSSNEQFF. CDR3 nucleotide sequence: TGTGCCAGCAGTTTATTAGGGTCTTCCAATGAGCAGTTCTTC.

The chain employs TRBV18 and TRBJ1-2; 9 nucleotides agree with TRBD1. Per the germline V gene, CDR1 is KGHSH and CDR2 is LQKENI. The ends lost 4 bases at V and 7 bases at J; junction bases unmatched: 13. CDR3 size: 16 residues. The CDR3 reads CASSHTQPQGAGGYTF. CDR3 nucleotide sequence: TGTGCCAGCTCACACACACAACCACAGGGGGCCGGTGGCTACACCTTC.

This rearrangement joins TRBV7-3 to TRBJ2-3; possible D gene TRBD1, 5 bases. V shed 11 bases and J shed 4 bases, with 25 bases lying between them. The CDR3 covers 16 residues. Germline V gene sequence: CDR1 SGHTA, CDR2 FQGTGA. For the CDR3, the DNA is TGTGCCTCCCAACTGGGGCCCATCAGCGTCGCAGATACGCAGTATTTT. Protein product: CASQLGPISVADTQYF.

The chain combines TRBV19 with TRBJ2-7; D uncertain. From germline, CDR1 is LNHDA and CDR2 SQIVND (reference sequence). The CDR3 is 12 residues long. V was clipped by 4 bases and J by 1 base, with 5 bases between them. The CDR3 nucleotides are TGTGCCAGTAGTACCGGATCCTACGAGCAGTACTTC. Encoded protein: CASSTGSYEQYF.

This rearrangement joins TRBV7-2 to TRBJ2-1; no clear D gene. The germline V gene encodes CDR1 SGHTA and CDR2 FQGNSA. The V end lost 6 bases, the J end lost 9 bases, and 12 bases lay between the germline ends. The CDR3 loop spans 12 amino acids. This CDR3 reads CASRPLTGEQFF. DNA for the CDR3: TGTGCCAGCAGGCCCTTGACTGGTGAGCAGTTCTTC.